These 5 T cell receptor beta chains share one sample of origin, sequenced in a study of blood T cell repertoires in COVID-19. Clones were read by immunoSEQ multiplex PCR, and TCRdb kept only the in-frame ones, dropping some. The sample has roughly 400,000 clones, over 75% seen once. The sequencing sample was made of PBMCs or T cells enriched from blood (not recorded which). The receptors were sampled from a woman between 35 and 50 years old with acute COVID-19.

The rearrangement joins TRBV2 to TRBJ1-5; D call uncertain. Germline V gene data show CDR1 as SNHLY and CDR2 as FYNNEI. This CDR3 is built from 15 residues. Trimming removed 2 bases from V and 1 base from J, with 9 bases in between. The CDR3 is CASSEMGLSNQPQHF. The CDR3 DNA follows: TGTGCCAGCAGTGAAATGGGCCTGAGCAATCAGCCCCAGCATTTT.

The chain joins TRBV7-6 to TRBJ2-5; maybe TRBD1 (5 bases). The V gene's germline CDR1 is SGHVS and CDR2 FNYEAQ. Trimming cost V 5 bases and J 0 bases, with 16 bases left between them. CDR3 length: 16 residues. The CDR3 DNA reads TGTGCCAGCAGCCTGAAATCGACAGTGTACCAAGAGACCCAGTACTTC. Amino acid sequence: CASSLKSTVYQETQYF.

This chain connects TRBV4-1 to TRBJ2-7, with 9 bases aligning to TRBD1. V shed 4 bases, J shed 5 bases, and the junction held 6 bases outside the gene matches. Germline V gene lookup returns CDR1 MGHRA and CDR2 YSYEKL. CDR3 size: 14 residues. The CDR3 coding sequence is TGCGCCAGCAGCCCCGGGACAGGGAGCAACGAGCAGTACTTC. Its protein product is CASSPGTGSNEQYF.

This clone occurred many times. The gene calls are TRBV12-3 or TRBV12-4 and TRBJ1-4; D is unresolved. V lost 8 bases to trimming and J lost 5 bases, with 12 bases between them. The CDR3 sequence is 13 residues long. CDR3 region: CASGETGNEKLFF. CDR3 in DNA: TGTGCCAGCGGGGAGACGGGAAATGAAAAACTGTTTTTT.

The chain is built from TRBV5-1 and TRBJ2-5; D is uncertain. V was pared by 0 bases and J by 8 bases, with 11 bases between. Per germline, CDR1 SGHRS and CDR2 YFSETQ. This CDR3 comprises 13 residues. The CDR3 coding sequence is TGCGCCAGCAGCTTGGGCGTTGCCGGTACCCAGTACTTC. This encodes CASSLGVAGTQYF.